This T cell receptor (beta chain) was obtained from a study of blood T cell repertoires in COVID-19. How the authors handled the data: The authors estimated nucleated cell counts from reference gene primer amplification. Sequenced by immunoSEQ multiplex PCR; TCRdb stores in-frame clones only, minus some. V and J calls and clone size are as listed in that table; D and trimming were resolved from the DNA. This sample has 140,000 to 150,000 clones, with around 77% found just once. Deletions cut 6 bases from V and 1 base from J, with 12 bases between. The CDR3 runs 14 residues. Per the germline V gene, CDR1 is MGHRA and CDR2 is YSYEKL.

This TCR was sampled from a man between 45 and 60 years old with active or convalescent COVID-19. The source material was peripheral blood. The V and J genes are TRBV4-1 and TRBJ1-1; the D gene is possibly TRBD1 (5 bases). The DNA for the CDR3 is TGCGCCAGCAGTTCACCGGACAAGAACACTGAAGCTTTCTTT. Translated, it gives CASSSPDKNTEAFF.